This T cell receptor beta chain was captured in a study of blood T cell repertoires in COVID-19. This CDR3 has 13 residues. Germline loops: CDR1 MDHEN, CDR2 SYDVKM. V was trimmed by 3 bases and J by 6 bases, leaving 11 bases between them. Generated by immunoSEQ multiplex PCR, the TCRdb table keeps only in-frame clones and is missing some. Among about 270,000 clones listed, approximately 86% were seen once. This TCR derives from a man aged 40-49 years with active or convalescent COVID-19. Sequences were obtained from peripheral blood. The chain links TRBV28 to TRBJ1-2, with a weak D call TRBD1 (5 bases). CDR3 bases: TGTGCCAGCAGTTTGACGGCAGGGAATGGCTACACCTTC. It specifies CASSLTAGNGYTF.